What follows is one TCR beta chain and its context. This clonotype was seen many times. Its antigen has not been determined. No much larger clonotype is one base removed from it; base qualities were not supplied. cDNA was synthesized by template-switch 5'RACE using a primer with a 10-nucleotide random unique molecular identifier that tagged each TCR transcript. Every sequencing run covered 15-18 subjects and yielded more than 170 million TCR-beta sequences. Total RNA was extracted with the RNeasy kit. TCR-beta VDJ regions were amplified with primers for the TCR constant region and the 5'RACE anchor, using the KAPA Real-time Library Amplification kit. A first PCR added sample indexes and Illumina adaptors, and a second PCR then raised library yield. After Ampure bead purification, the TCR product of roughly 650 bp was size-selected on a 2% E-gel SizeSelection system. Before pooling, libraries had their quality checked on a Bioanalyzer, their concentration measured with Qubit, and their quantity determined with the Kapa Library Quantification kit. Paired-end 2 x 150 bp sequencing of the libraries was performed on an Illumina HiSeq 2500. To increase sequence diversity, about 25-31% phiX was spiked into each library pool. The original pipeline was this. Quality-filtered reads were processed with the UMI-based MiGEC pipeline, which removed over 90% of raw TCR sequences during error correction. IMGT germline references were used for aligning VDJ genes, and each clonotype was defined as a unique CDR3 amino acid sequence together with its V-J genes. VDJtools evaluated clonal expansion, Shannon diversity and CDR3 relatedness (CalcPairwiseDistances, ClusterSamples); CLCbio workbench built phylogenetic trees. Clones with at least 8 unique UMIs were defined as expanded, with this threshold being based on coefficient-of-variation modelling across technical triplicates. The public reads were reprocessed in TCRdb via fastp at Q25 and MiXCR, keeping in-frame beta chains. Rows are combined by CDR3 protein, so each entry shows the most common genes and DNA. The V and J calls come from TCRdb's annotation, not from the publication. The sample data list 55,000 to 70,000 distinct CDR3 sequences, and more than 3% of these were observed just once. About 5% of the sample lies in the top ten.

This record comes from a study of neurological immune-mediated disorders (dated by TCRdb to the late 2010s). Regarding the research as a whole: Of the 35 or so multiple sclerosis patients, around 30 had relapsing-remitting MS and 3 had secondary progressive MS. The cohort was made up of 60 to 75 subjects, consisting of roughly 14 HAM/TSP patients, roughly 35 multiple sclerosis patients and around 20 healthy controls. The approximately 99 TCR-beta libraries included longitudinal samples, technical triplicates and paired sorted CD4+ and CD8+ T-cell subsets alongside PBMC samples. Using UMI-based sequencing, the study compared peripheral blood TCR-beta repertoires from patients with HTLV-I-associated myelopathy (HAM/TSP), patients with multiple sclerosis, and healthy controls.

Findings and caveats that apply to the study as a whole: TCR clonal expansion was greatest in HAM/TSP patients and smallest in MS patients, who ranked below even healthy controls. Phylogenetic analysis grouped repertoires from 18 of 34 MS patients into a cluster of related CDR3 sequences, suggesting a possible repertoire-level signature. Expanded clones from different subjects shared no identical CDR3 amino acid sequences, which suggests that TCR-beta repertoires were private in all groups. The MS cluster was not associated with any clinical or MRI features, and the authors stated that larger cohorts are needed.

Unsorted PBMC libraries were generated from 2 million PBMCs stored in RNAlater at -80 °C until RNA extraction. The multiple sclerosis patients were enrolled in a US clinical protocol that evaluated disease progression with magnetic resonance imaging. Peripheral blood was subjected to Ficoll-Hypaque density gradient centrifugation to isolate PBMCs, which were then cryopreserved in liquid nitrogen. Including cysteine and phenylalanine, the CDR3 has 17 amino acids. Just CDR3 DNA is preserved here, 51 bases in frame from base 1. The germline V gene gives CDR1 as MDHEN and CDR2 as SYDVKM. V is trimmed back by 5 bases and J by 1 base, and the junction contains 12 bases that no gene match accounts for.

Sequenced sample: PBMCs. This receptor was obtained from a woman aged 45-65 years with multiple sclerosis. The chain links TRBV28 with TRBJ2-5; the junction holds 8 bases that match TRBD2. CDR3 protein: CASSLLGGASVQETQYF. Here is the DNA: TGTGCCAGCAGTCTGCTCGGGGGGGCCTCGGTCCAAGAGACCCAGTACTTC.